The 11 T cell receptor beta chains in this list originate from one sample, sequenced in a study of T-cell reconstitution after alpha-beta-depleted transplantation in children. Unique molecular identifiers were used in preparing the TCRbeta library. TCRdb used MiXCR to reprocess the PCR reads, holding one entry per CDR3 protein. This table holds about 400,000 distinct CDR3 sequences, 15% to 20% found once. The sequencing here drew on PBMCs, mostly from graft donor cells, taken 360 days after TCRalphabeta/CD19-depleted stem cell transplant. These TCRs come from a boy under three years old who had a stem cell transplant for Wiskott-Aldrich syndrome, so the T cells may come from the graft donor.

The chain joins TRBV27 to TRBJ1-6; possibly TRBD1 for D (5 bases). Germline V CDR1 and CDR2: MNHEY, SMNVEV (reference sequence). The CDR3 sequence is 16 residues long. The V and J ends lost 6 bases and 0 bases respectively, with 12 bases between them. The CDR3 DNA is TGTGCCAGCAGCCGACGGGGGGGCTCCTATAATTCACCCCTCCACTTT. This encodes CASSRRGGSYNSPLHF.

A few counts support this clonotype. V usage is TRBV6-6 and J usage is TRBJ1-5; D is unresolved. Trimming pared 5 bases from V and 3 bases from J, leaving 8 bases between. This CDR3 comprises 13 residues. Germline-derived CDR1 and CDR2 are MNHNY and SVGAGI (reference sequence). The CDR3 loop reads CASSQYSNQPQHF. The DNA for the CDR3 is TGTGCCAGCAGTCAGTACTCCAATCAGCCCCAGCATTTT.

The V call is TRBV21-1, the J call TRBJ2-1; TRBD1 is the table's D call, not checked against the DNA. TRBV21-1 is described as a pseudogene. The CDR3 is 17 amino acids. This chain's CDR3 is CASSATGETGGLNEQFF. The CDR3 coding sequence is TGTGCCAGCAGCGCAACAGGGGAAACGGGTGGCCTCAATGAGCAGTTCTTC.

There are a few counts of this clonotype. The V gene is TRBV9, the J gene TRBJ1-1; no reliable D call. This CDR3 has 13 amino acids. Germline CDR1 and CDR2: SGDLS and YYNGEE. Trimming removed 4 bases from V and 3 bases from J, with 10 bases in between. DNA for the CDR3: TGTGCCAGCAGCCTCCACCAAGACACTGAAGCTTTCTTT. Protein: CASSLHQDTEAFF.

The chain links TRBV27 to TRBJ2-7; 10 bases match TRBD1. This CDR3 has 16 amino acids. V shed 4 bases, J shed 6 bases, and the junction held 12 bases outside the gene matches. Germline CDR1 reads MNHEY; CDR2 reads SMNVEV (reference sequence). The chain's CDR3 is CASSSNTGTGEREQYF. In nucleotides, the CDR3 is TGTGCCAGCAGTTCCAATACCGGGACAGGGGAACGCGAGCAGTACTTC.

The CDR3 loop reads CASSLHPPRSGTQYF. CDR3 DNA: TGTGCCAGCAGTTTACATCCCCCGCGTTCAGGGACCCAGTACTTC. This chain joins TRBV12-3 or TRBV12-4 and TRBJ2-5; no firm D call. Trimming removed 2 bases at V and 7 bases at J, with 17 bases between. This CDR3 spans 15 amino acids.

The V gene is TRBV28, the J gene TRBJ2-1; D call uncertain. Germline CDR1 MDHEN, CDR2 SYDVKM. V was trimmed by 5 bases and J by 6 bases, leaving 14 bases between them. The CDR3 covers 14 residues. CDR3 DNA: TGTGCCAGCAGTCCTGGGTCGTCGAGCAATGAGCAGTTCTTC. It codes for CASSPGSSSNEQFF.

The rearrangement joins TRBV29-1 to TRBJ2-5; no reliable D call. The CDR3 sequence is 11 residues long. Germline assignment: CDR1 SQVTM and CDR2 ANQGSEA. Trimming pared 2 bases from V and 5 bases from J, leaving 6 bases between. CDR3 amino acids: CSVELAETQYF. CDR3 DNA: TGCAGCGTTGAATTGGCGGAGACCCAGTACTTC. The full variable domain, with the rest looked up from reference TRBV29-1 and TRBJ2-5, is SAVISQKPSRDICQRGTSLTIQCQVDSQVTMMFWYRQQPGQSLTLIATANQGSEATYESGFVIDKFPISRPNLTFSTLTVSNMSPEDSSIYLCSVELAETQYFGPGTRLLVL.

The chain employs TRBV24-1 and TRBJ2-7, with 10 bases matching TRBD1. The CDR3 length is 15 residues. Germline loops: CDR1 KGHDR, CDR2 SFDVKD. V lost 3 bases, J lost 5 bases, and 6 bases stayed unmatched. The CDR3 DNA follows: TGTGCCACCAGTGATGCTTCCGGGACAGGGGACGAGCAGTACTTC. It specifies CATSDASGTGDEQYF.

This clonotype was recorded at least ten times. The chain uses TRBV7-9 and TRBJ2-7, with 9 positions matching TRBD1. The trim removed 3 bases at V and 2 bases at J, leaving 5 bases unmatched. Germline CDR1 and CDR2: SEHNR and FQNEAQ (reference sequence). The CDR3 is made up of 15 amino acids. CDR3 in DNA: TGTGCCAGCAGCTTCCGGGACAGGGTTCCCTACGAGCAGTACTTC. It translates to CASSFRDRVPYEQYF.

The sample holds a few counts of this clonotype. The rearrangement uses TRBV5-5 and TRBJ2-5; perhaps TRBD1 as D (5 bases). The germline gives CDR1 SGHKS, CDR2 YYEKEE (reference sequence). The CDR3 sequence is 16 residues long. Trimming removed 1 base from V and 0 bases from J, with 13 bases in between. CDR3 nucleotide sequence: TGTGCCAGCAGCTTGTACCGGACATCGTACCAAGAGACCCAGTACTTC. Protein product: CASSLYRTSYQETQYF. The full variable domain, with the rest looked up from reference TRBV5-5 and TRBJ2-5, is DAGVTQSPTHLIKTRGQQVTLRCSPISGHKSVSWYQQVLGQGPQFIFQYYEKEERGRGNFPDRFSARQFPNYSSELNVNALLLGDSALYLCASSLYRTSYQETQYFGPGTRLLVL.